The TCR beta chain under discussion was sequenced for a study of blood T cell repertoires in COVID-19. This clone was recorded only once. Method: immunoSEQ multiplex PCR; TCRdb's copy keeps in-frame clones and lacks some. The sample has about 160,000 clones; roughly 86% are singletons. The V gene's germline CDR1 is LNHNV and CDR2 YYDKDF (reference sequence). V was cut by 4 bases and J by 9 bases, with 13 bases left in between. The CDR3 has 13 residues. The sequenced sample was peripheral blood. This chain joins TRBV15 and TRBJ2-1, with D uncertain. This TCR derives from a woman aged 55-69 years who had recovered from COVID-19. CDR3: CATSTYLNGEQFF. The CDR3 DNA reads TGTGCCACCAGCACTTACTTAAACGGTGAGCAGTTCTTC.